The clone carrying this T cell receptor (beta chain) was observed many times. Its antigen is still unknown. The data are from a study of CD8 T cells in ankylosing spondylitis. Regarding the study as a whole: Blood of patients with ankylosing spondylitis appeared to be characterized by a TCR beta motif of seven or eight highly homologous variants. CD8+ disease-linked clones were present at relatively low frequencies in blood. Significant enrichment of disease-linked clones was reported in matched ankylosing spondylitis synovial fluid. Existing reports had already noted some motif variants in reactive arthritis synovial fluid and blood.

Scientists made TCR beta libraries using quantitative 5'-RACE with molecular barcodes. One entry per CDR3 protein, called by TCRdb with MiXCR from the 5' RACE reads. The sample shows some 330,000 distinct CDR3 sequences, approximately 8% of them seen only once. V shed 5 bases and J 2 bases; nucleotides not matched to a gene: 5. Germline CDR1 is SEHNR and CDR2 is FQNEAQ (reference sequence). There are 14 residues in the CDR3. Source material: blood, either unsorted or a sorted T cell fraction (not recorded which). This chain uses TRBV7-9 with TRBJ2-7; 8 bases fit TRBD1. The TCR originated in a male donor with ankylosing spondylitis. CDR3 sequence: CASSTRQGTYEQYF. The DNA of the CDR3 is TGTGCCAGCAGCACCAGACAGGGGACCTACGAGCAGTACTTC.